The next 8 T cell receptor beta chains were all read from a single sample in a study of cytomegalovirus exposure and HLA in healthy donors. PCR was performed using 60 Vbeta and 13 Jbeta primers. Assay: immunoSEQ multiplex PCR; the TCRdb copy retains only in-frame clones and omits some. The data show 110,000 to 150,000 clones, with approximately 82% seen just once and approximately 1.9% held by the top ten. Sequences were obtained from PBMCs. These receptors were taken from a middle-aged woman in good health and CMV-seronegative.

CDR3 protein: CASSLQGRSTYNEQFF. Here the CDR3 DNA reads TGTGCCAGCAGCTTGCAGGGTAGAAGCACCTACAATGAGCAGTTCTTC. The J gene is TRBJ2-1, the V gene TRBV7-3; tentatively, D is TRBD1 (5 bases). The CDR3 spans 16 residues. CDR1 SGHTA and CDR2 FQGTGA come from the germline V gene. V lost 3 bases and J 2 bases, leaving 14 bases between the germline ends.

CDR3 residues: CASSQTSGSSYNEQFF. CDR3 DNA: TGTGCCAGCAGCCAAACTAGCGGAAGCTCCTACAATGAGCAGTTCTTC. The rearrangement joins TRBV4-2 to TRBJ2-1, with 8 nucleotides matching TRBD2. The CDR3 consists of 16 residues. V lost 2 bases and J lost 0; bases outside the gene matches: 3. Germline-derived CDR1 and CDR2 are LGHNA and YNFKEQ.

The chain carries TRBV10-3 and TRBJ2-1; 8 nucleotides align to TRBD2. Germline loops: CDR1 ENHRY, CDR2 SYGVKD. V gave up 0 bases and J gave up 2 bases; unmatched junction bases: 6. The length of the CDR3 is 17 residues. The DNA of the CDR3 is TGTGCCATCAGTGAGTCGCCACTAGCGGAGACCTACAATGAGCAGTTCTTC. Translation gives CAISESPLAETYNEQFF.

V usage is TRBV6-4 and J usage is TRBJ1-3; 7 bases map to TRBD1. The CDR3 has 15 residues. V shed 7 bases, J shed 3 bases, and the junction held 9 bases outside the gene matches. Germline V gives CDR1 MRHNA, CDR2 SNTAGT. CDR3 protein: CASTGGGAYGNTIYF. The CDR3 region has the DNA TGTGCCAGCACCGGAGGGGGCGCGTATGGAAACACCATATATTTT.

The rearrangement links TRBV28 to TRBJ2-4, with 10 bases aligning to TRBD1. The CDR3 sequence is 13 residues long. Germline V gives CDR1 MDHEN, CDR2 SYDVKM. The V segment lost 8 bases and the J segment 8 bases; nucleotides outside the gene matches: 6. This chain's CDR3 is CASRGQGYDIQYF. The CDR3 DNA follows: TGTGCCAGCCGGGGACAGGGGTATGACATTCAGTACTTC.

The V gene is TRBV10-3, the J gene TRBJ2-5; maybe TRBD1 (6 bases). The CDR3 loop spans 15 amino acids. The V gene lost 8 bases and the J gene lost 3 bases, with 19 bases spanning the gap. Germline lookup yields CDR1 ENHRY and CDR2 SYGVKD. CDR3 sequence (DNA): TGTGCCATCGGTACAGGGTCCGGGTTAAAAGAGACCCAGTACTTC. Translating it yields CAIGTGSGLKETQYF.

As DNA, the CDR3 is TGTGCCAGCACCGGGACAGGGGAATACCCCGAGCAGTTCTTC. Translation: CASTGTGEYPEQFF. This chain joins TRBV7-9 and TRBJ2-1, with 10 bases aligning to TRBD1. Looked up from germline, CDR1 is SEHNR and CDR2 is FQNEAQ (reference sequence). Germline trimming cut 7 bases from V and 10 bases from J; bases unmatched to any gene: 10. The length of the CDR3 is 14 residues.

This clone was detected only once. At one of its ends the junction is not consistent with the germline gene, which may arise from a read error. V gene TRBV14 combines with J gene TRBJ2-7; TRBD2 matches 8 bases. The CDR3 totals 17 residues. The germline V gene has CDR1 SGHDN and CDR2 FVKESK. The CDR3 coding sequence is TGTGCCAGTAGCCAAGATGCAGGAGCGGGAGCAATCTACGAGCAGTACTTC. Residues: CASSQDAGAGAIYEQYF.